The 31 T cell receptor beta chains listed next were all sequenced from one sample in a study of blood T cells in healthy people across ages. The second PCR ran about 6 to 11 cycles with a sample-barcoded 5' primer and J-beta primers. TCRdb itself ran the 5' RACE reads through MiXCR, one entry per CDR3 protein. The table has around 970,000 distinct CDR3 sequences, roughly 51% seen once. The sequencing sample was made of blood. Source of these receptors: a woman aged 55-69 years in good health.

The chain has TRBV7-2 and TRBJ2-3, with 10 bases identical to TRBD2. The CDR3 has 19 amino acids. Looked up from germline, CDR1 is SGHTA and CDR2 is FQGNSA. With V trimmed by 4 bases and J by 0 bases, 13 bases remained unmatched. The CDR3 coding sequence is TGTGCCAGCAGCTCCCTTGGCCTAGCGGGAGACTTTAGCACAGATACGCAGTATTTT. Translated, it gives CASSSLGLAGDFSTDTQYF. Supplemented by reference TRBV7-2 and TRBJ2-3, the full variable domain reads GAGVSQSPSNKVTEKGKDVELRCDPISGHTALYWYRQSLGQGLEFLIYFQGNSAPDKSGLPSDRFSAERTGGSVSTLTIQRTQQEDSAVYLCASSSLGLAGDFSTDTQYFGPGTRLTVL.

CDR3 sequence reads: CASSLSSAQQETQYF. In DNA form, the CDR3 reads TGTGCCAGCAGTTTATCCTCAGCGCAGCAAGAGACCCAGTACTTC. The chain uses TRBV12-3 or TRBV12-4 and TRBJ2-5; D remains unclear. CDR3 length: 15 residues. V was clipped by 2 bases and J by 2 bases, with 12 bases between them.

This clonotype was seen just once. The genes are TRBV13 and TRBJ2-5; 9 positions agree with TRBD1. V trimming: 3 bases; J trimming: 2 bases; junction bases outside the gene matches: 7. The CDR3 is 16 residues long. The germline V gene encodes CDR1 PRHDT and CDR2 FYEKMQ (reference sequence). The DNA of the CDR3 is TGTGCCAGCAGCTTGAACAGGGGGCAAATACAAGAGACCCAGTACTTC. Amino acid sequence: CASSLNRGQIQETQYF.

This clonotype was observed once. V and J are TRBV27 and TRBJ2-2; D is unclear. CDR1 is MNHEY and CDR2 is SMNVEV in the germline V gene (reference sequence). The V end lost 5 bases, the J end lost 4 bases, and 8 bases lay between the germline ends. The length of the CDR3 is 13 residues. CDR3 nucleotide sequence: TGTGCCAGCAGTACTGCCAGCACCGGGGAGCTGTTTTTT. Protein sequence: CASSTASTGELFF.

The chain links TRBV7-2 to TRBJ2-4; 7 bases are shared with TRBD2. The last part of the DNA fits TRBJ2-7 better; the J call may be wrong. The CDR3 consists of 15 residues. Per germline, CDR1 SGHTA and CDR2 FQGNSA. For the CDR3, the DNA is TGTGCCAGCAGCTTCAGACAAAGGACTAGAGCCGAGCAGTACTTC. Amino acids: CASSFRQRTRAEQYF.

J is TRBJ1-1 and V is TRBV7-9; D gene ambiguous. V was trimmed by 8 bases and J by 4 bases, leaving 11 bases between them. The V gene's germline CDR1 is SEHNR and CDR2 FQNEAQ (reference sequence). This CDR3 spans 12 amino acids. Here the CDR3 DNA reads TGTGCCAGCGGCCTCATCGGCACTGAAGCTTTCTTT. Translated, it gives CASGLIGTEAFF.

This chain links TRBV4-2 with TRBJ2-5; TRBD1 matches at 8 bases. Germline values: CDR1 LGHNA, CDR2 YNFKEQ. J was trimmed by 2 bases and V by 0 bases; bases with no gene match: 2. This CDR3 is built from 15 residues. The CDR3 DNA follows: TGTGCCAGCAGCCAAGATGGACAGGGACAAGAGACCCAGTACTTC. It is translated as CASSQDGQGQETQYF.

This clonotype was found a few times. The chain carries TRBV27 and TRBJ1-2; D is possibly TRBD1 (5 bases). There are 17 residues in the CDR3. Trimming pared 3 bases from V and 4 bases from J, leaving 21 bases between. Germline CDR1 MNHEY, CDR2 SMNVEV (reference sequence). The CDR3, as DNA: TGTGCCAGCAGTTTTTGGGGGGAGAGCGTACAAACCTATGGCTACACCTTC. Encoded protein: CASSFWGESVQTYGYTF.

This clonotype was seen a few times. CDR3 bases: TGTGCCAGCAGCTTAGAGGCCGTCCGGAGCTCCTACGAGCAGTACTTC. This encodes CASSLEAVRSSYEQYF. The V call is TRBV7-2, the J call TRBJ2-7, with D hard to call. Germline loops: CDR1 SGHTA, CDR2 FQGNSA. This CDR3 is built from 16 residues. Trimming removed 1 base at V and 0 bases at J, with 13 bases between.

The chain links TRBV6-5 to TRBJ2-7; 7 bases are shared with TRBD1. V lost 4 bases, J lost 4 bases, and 10 bases stayed unmatched. This CDR3 contains 15 residues. CDR1 MNHEY and CDR2 SVGAGI come from the germline V gene. CDR3 amino acids: CASSSPRDSRYEQYF. The CDR3 nucleotides read TGTGCCAGCAGTTCCCCAAGGGACAGTCGTTACGAGCAGTACTTC.

As for this clonotype: One junction end disagrees with the germline gene, perhaps due to a read error. This chain uses TRBV4-2 with TRBJ1-2; no reliable D call. Germline V gives CDR1 LGHNA, CDR2 YNFKEQ. The CDR3 is 15 residues long. The DNA for the CDR3 is TGTGCCAGCAGCCAAGAAGGAAGGCAGGCCTATGGCTACAGCTTC. Translation: CASSQEGRQAYGYSF.

V usage is TRBV5-1 and J usage is TRBJ2-2; 7 bases agree with TRBD1. Trimming removed 4 bases from V and 6 bases from J; junction bases left unmatched: 12. The germline gives CDR1 SGHRS, CDR2 YFSETQ. The length of the CDR3 is 16 residues. This chain's CDR3 is CASSPRQRQGPGELFF. CDR3 nucleotides: TGCGCCAGCAGCCCGAGGCAGCGACAGGGCCCCGGGGAGCTGTTTTTT. Drawing the rest from reference TRBV5-1 and TRBJ2-2, the complete variable domain is KAGVTQTPRYLIKTRGQQVTLSCSPISGHRSVSWYQQTPGQGLQFLFEYFSETQRNKGNFPGRFSGRQFSNSRSEMNVSTLELGDSALYLCASSPRQRQGPGELFFGEGSRLTVL.

V and J are TRBV7-2 and TRBJ1-1; TRBD1 is a possible D gene (5 bases). The V gene lost 1 base and the J gene lost 1 base, with 10 bases spanning the gap. Germline CDR1 is SGHTA and CDR2 is FQGNSA. The CDR3 runs to 15 residues. The CDR3 DNA is TGTGCCAGCAGCTTAGTTCCGACAGCGAACACTGAAGCTTTCTTT. It codes for CASSLVPTANTEAFF.

Comments on this clonotype: A much larger clone sits a single nucleotide away, making a read error possible. This rearrangement joins TRBV12-3 or TRBV12-4 to TRBJ2-5; 14 bases are shared with TRBD2. The V segment lost 4 bases and the J segment 4 bases; nucleotides outside the gene matches: 2. There are 15 residues in the CDR3. As DNA, the CDR3 is TGTGCCAGCAGTTACGGACTAGCGGGAGGAGAGACCCAGTACTTC. It encodes CASSYGLAGGETQYF.

The chain links TRBV20-1 to TRBJ2-7, with 7 bases identical to TRBD2. The junction had 11 bases not matched to a gene; V was cut back by 6 bases and J by 3 bases. Germline V gene data show CDR1 as DFQATT and CDR2 as SNEGSKA (reference sequence). The CDR3 length is 14 residues. The CDR3 protein is CSAPGLAEYYEQYF. DNA of the CDR3: TGCAGTGCGCCAGGGCTAGCGGAGTACTACGAGCAGTACTTC.

The chain joins TRBV27 to TRBJ2-7, with unresolved D. V gave up 4 bases and J gave up 2 bases, with 18 bases separating them. The length of the CDR3 is 16 residues. Germline V CDR1 and CDR2: MNHEY, SMNVEV (reference sequence). The DNA for the CDR3 is TGTGCCAGCAGTTACCGTTTATCCACCATACCCTACGAGCAGTACTTC. It yields the protein CASSYRLSTIPYEQYF.

This clonotype has a handful of counts. This chain uses TRBV27 with TRBJ2-3; 12 bases are shared with TRBD2. J gave up 1 base and V 10 bases, and 3 bases lay outside the gene matches. From germline, CDR1 is MNHEY and CDR2 SMNVEV (reference sequence). The CDR3 spans 14 residues. CDR3 coding DNA: TGTGCCATTAGACTAGCGGGAGGCACAGATACGCAGTATTTT. Protein product: CAIRLAGGTDTQYF.

V is TRBV29-1 and J is TRBJ1-1; D unresolved. Deletions cut 2 bases from V and 7 bases from J, with 17 bases between. In germline, CDR1 is SQVTM, CDR2 ANQGSEA. This CDR3 region has 14 residues. CDR3 sequence (DNA): TGCAGCGTTGAATCTGAGGGCATAGGGCGTGAAGCTTTCTTT. Encoded protein: CSVESEGIGREAFF.

The chain carries TRBV28 and TRBJ2-7; possible D gene TRBD2, 5 bases. The ends were cut back, 8 bases at V and 3 bases at J, with 14 bases in the middle. The CDR3 runs 13 residues. The germline CDR1 and CDR2 sequences are MDHEN and SYDVKM. The CDR3 is CASWGATSYEQYF. CDR3 sequence (DNA): TGTGCCAGCTGGGGAGCGACAAGCTACGAGCAGTACTTC.

This clonotype has just a few counts. With a much larger clone just one base away, this may be a read error. This chain links TRBV5-5 with TRBJ2-7; TRBD2 aligns across 11 bases. Looked up from germline, CDR1 is SGHKS and CDR2 is YYEKEE (reference sequence). J was trimmed by 6 bases and V by 2 bases; bases with no gene match: 1. The CDR3 covers 13 residues. The CDR3 DNA sequence: TGTGCCAGCAGCTTCACTAGCGGGAGCGAGCAGTACTTC. Translation gives CASSFTSGSEQYF.

The J gene is TRBJ2-3, the V gene TRBV24-1; D might be TRBD2 (5 bases). CDR3 length equals 14 residues. CDR1 is KGHDR and CDR2 is SFDVKD in the germline V gene. With 5 bases removed from V and 1 base from J, the gap between germline ends came to 9 bases. CDR3 amino acids: CATSAEAGTDTQYF. DNA for the CDR3: TGTGCCACCAGTGCTGAAGCGGGCACAGATACGCAGTATTTT.

The chain couples TRBV6-2 or TRBV6-3 to TRBJ2-1; D perhaps matches TRBD2 (6 bases). V lost 3 bases and J lost 8, with 17 bases in between. CDR1 and CDR2 (germline): MNHEY, SVGEGT. The CDR3 is made up of 15 amino acids. The CDR3 DNA reads TGTGCCAGCAGTTATAGCGGCTTAATTCGGGATGAGCAGTTCTTC. Translated, it gives CASSYSGLIRDEQFF.

The chain carries TRBV28 and TRBJ1-2, with D hard to call. The V gene lost 2 bases and the J gene lost 8 bases, with 12 bases spanning the gap. In germline, CDR1 is MDHEN, CDR2 SYDVKM. This CDR3 region has 13 residues. CDR3 nucleotides: TGTGCCAGCAGTTTAGCACTTCTTAGGGGCTACACCTTC. It codes for CASSLALLRGYTF.

Remarks on this clonotype: The junction departs from the called germline gene at one end, perhaps through a read error. CDR3 in amino acids: CASSQGTSGYGQYF. CDR3 DNA sequence: TGTGCCAGCAGTCAGGGGACTAGCGGCTACGGGCAGTACTTC. The chain uses TRBV27 and TRBJ2-7; 11 nucleotides agree with TRBD2. The CDR3 is made up of 14 amino acids. Germline-derived CDR1 and CDR2 are MNHEY and SMNVEV (reference sequence).

This chain connects TRBV4-3 to TRBJ2-2; D ambiguous. Germline V gene data show CDR1 as LGHNA and CDR2 as YSLEER. The CDR3 totals 13 residues. V lost 0 bases and J lost 7, with 6 bases in between. CDR3 residues: CASSQEWSGELFF. The DNA for the CDR3 is TGCGCCAGCAGCCAAGAATGGAGCGGGGAGCTGTTTTTT.

About this clonotype: One end of the junction varies from germline; a read error may be responsible. The chain links TRBV6-1 to TRBJ2-7; D not certain. The CDR3 covers 14 residues. CDR1 and CDR2 (germline): MNHNS, SASEGT. The CDR3 DNA reads TGTGCCGGCAGTGAACGTCAGGTCGCCTACGAGCAGTACTTC. Its translation is CAGSERQVAYEQYF.

In this sample, this clonotype turned up once. Germline is not matched at one junction end, which may reflect a read error. The chain combines TRBV5-1 with TRBJ1-4, with D possibly matching TRBD1 (5 bases). Germline lookup yields CDR1 SGHRS and CDR2 YFSETQ. The CDR3 is 15 amino acids. CDR3 region: CASSLGQGINERLFF. DNA of the CDR3: TGCGCCAGCAGCTTGGGCCAGGGAATTAATGAAAGACTGTTTTTT.

V usage is TRBV7-2 and J usage is TRBJ1-2; D ambiguous. Germline V lookup: CDR1 SGHTA, CDR2 FQGNSA. This CDR3 has 13 amino acids. Trimming shortened V by 5 bases and J by 4 bases, and 11 bases separated the two germline ends. The CDR3 spells CASSVDKAYGYTF. CDR3 nucleotide sequence: TGTGCCAGCAGCGTCGATAAGGCCTATGGCTACACCTTC.

This clonotype was seen more than once but under ten times. The V call is TRBV29-1, the J call TRBJ1-2, with 8 bases that match TRBD1. J lost 5 bases, V lost 4 bases, and 3 bases had no gene match. Germline loops: CDR1 SQVTM, CDR2 ANQGSEA. The CDR3 is 12 residues long. As DNA, the CDR3 is TGCAGCGTTGGTCGGGACAGGTATGGCTACACCTTC. Amino acids: CSVGRDRYGYTF.

This clonotype was detected a few times. The chain is built from TRBV6-1 and TRBJ2-3, with D perhaps matching TRBD2 (7 bases). Germline CDR1 and CDR2: MNHNS and SASEGT. CDR3 length equals 18 residues. The V gene lost 0 bases and the J gene lost 3 bases, with 19 bases spanning the gap. The CDR3 sequence: CASSEASRTGRDTDTQYF. The CDR3 DNA reads as TGTGCCAGCAGTGAAGCCTCGCGAACAGGGAGGGATACAGATACGCAGTATTTT.

A few counts support this clonotype. The rearrangement uses TRBV27 and TRBJ2-1; no clear D gene. The CDR3 spans 13 residues. Trimming stripped 2 bases from V and 1 base from J, with 3 bases between. Germline assignment: CDR1 MNHEY and CDR2 SMNVEV (reference sequence). The CDR3 bases are TGTGCCAGCAGTTTAGAGTCCTACAATGAGCAGTTCTTC. It translates to CASSLESYNEQFF.